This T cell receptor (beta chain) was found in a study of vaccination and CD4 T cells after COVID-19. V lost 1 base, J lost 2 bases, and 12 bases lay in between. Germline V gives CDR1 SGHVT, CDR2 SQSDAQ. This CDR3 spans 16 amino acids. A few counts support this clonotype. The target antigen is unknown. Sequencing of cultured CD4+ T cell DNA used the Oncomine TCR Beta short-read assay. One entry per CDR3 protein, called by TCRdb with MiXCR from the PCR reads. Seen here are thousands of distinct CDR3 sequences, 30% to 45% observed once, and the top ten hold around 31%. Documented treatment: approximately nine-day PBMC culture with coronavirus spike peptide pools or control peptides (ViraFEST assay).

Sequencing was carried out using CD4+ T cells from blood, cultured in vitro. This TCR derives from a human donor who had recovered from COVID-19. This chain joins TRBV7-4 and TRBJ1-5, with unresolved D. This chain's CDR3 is CASSLEGWQCNQPQHF. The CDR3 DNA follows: TGTGCCAGCAGCTTAGAGGGCTGGCAGTGCAATCAGCCCCAGCATTTT.